Listed below are T cell receptor beta chains from one sample, sequenced in a study of T cell repertoires in cytomegalovirus infection. Each CDR3 protein gets one entry after TCRdb re-called the reads with MiXCR. The sample has about 300,000 distinct CDR3 sequences, around 25% seen once. The sequencing sample was made of PBMCs. These receptors were obtained from a human donor in good health (CMV status not recorded). Some clones in this sample may be carry-over from other donors' samples. Each CDR3 is given without its conserved first and last residue.

V gene: TRBV6-2/TRBV6-3
CDR3 protein: ASSYSKVTVKTQY

V gene: TRBV11-2
CDR3 protein: ASSSGQSSSNEQF

V gene: TRBV7-2
CDR3 protein: ASSPGYTQY

V gene: TRBV29-1
CDR3 protein: SVEVWAATNTEAF

V gene: TRBV29-1
CDR3 protein: SVEDRRVYNEQF

V gene: TRBV7-2
CDR3 protein: ASSPDQSPPYEQY

V gene: TRBV7-2
CDR3 protein: ASRFTSGRAWDTQY

V gene: TRBV19
CDR3 protein: ASSIRQGYEQY

V gene: TRBV7-2
CDR3 protein: ASSLVGRQGNQPQH

V gene: TRBV5-1
CDR3 protein: ASSFGLAGNEQF

V gene: TRBV7-2
CDR3 protein: ASSPPPRGETQY

V gene: TRBV9
CDR3 protein: ASSVGVGEQY

V gene: TRBV7-2
CDR3 protein: ASSPLTSGTGVAEAF

V gene: TRBV7-2
CDR3 protein: ASSLRLTNTEAF

V gene: TRBV7-9
CDR3 protein: ASSPRDEKLF

V gene: TRBV30
CDR3 protein: AWSVKDTQY

V gene: TRBV7-2
CDR3 protein: ASSLWGRTYNEQF

V gene: TRBV10-3
CDR3 protein: AIGVRGNQPQH

V gene: TRBV7-2
CDR3 protein: ASSSGGASGNTIY

V gene: TRBV9
CDR3 protein: ASSPQPLANEQF

V gene: TRBV19
CDR3 protein: ASIPLGEPRNTEAF

V gene: TRBV11-2
CDR3 protein: ASSSARDYTYNEQF

V gene: TRBV29-1
CDR3 protein: SAKSGSNQPQH

V gene: TRBV28
CDR3 protein: ASSLVELRETQY

V gene: TRBV7-2
CDR3 protein: ASSPARGIATNEKLF

V gene: TRBV7-2
CDR3 protein: ASSATSETYEQY

V gene: TRBV28
CDR3 protein: ASSEGQGGQF

V gene: TRBV20-1
CDR3 protein: SAQDRASSYEQY

V gene: TRBV5-1
CDR3 protein: ASSGQGLGTDTQY

V gene: TRBV30
CDR3 protein: AWISGGLADTQY

V gene: TRBV12-3/TRBV12-4
CDR3 protein: ASSLVPGNEQY

V gene: TRBV7-2
CDR3 protein: ASSLGVAAGQETQY

V gene: TRBV28
CDR3 protein: ASGPGGFTDTQY

V gene: TRBV7-6
CDR3 protein: ASSLVEGATGELF

V gene: TRBV19
CDR3 protein: ASSIVPTGQETQY

V gene: TRBV2
CDR3 protein: ASSATGVIETQY

V gene: TRBV11-2
CDR3 protein: ASSLDQTEGYT

V gene: TRBV6-9
CDR3 protein: ASSYYRTSSDTQY

V gene: TRBV7-8
CDR3 protein: ASSLALDSSYNEQF

V gene: TRBV28
CDR3 protein: ASSFGGGNSYEQY

V gene: TRBV3-1
CDR3 protein: ASSQKGQGNEAF

V gene: TRBV28
CDR3 protein: ASRAGVYEQY

V gene: TRBV3-1
CDR3 protein: ASKTANTEAF

V gene: TRBV7-2
CDR3 protein: ASSLGSRGEQY

V gene: TRBV6-2/TRBV6-3
CDR3 protein: ASSLDRGFADTQY

V gene: TRBV11-2
CDR3 protein: ASSLRALDRDEQF

V gene: TRBV20-1
CDR3 protein: SARNAMGQLSQH

V gene: TRBV7-8
CDR3 protein: ASSFGTGRAAF

V gene: TRBV6-4
CDR3 protein: ASSDSTSGSNEQF